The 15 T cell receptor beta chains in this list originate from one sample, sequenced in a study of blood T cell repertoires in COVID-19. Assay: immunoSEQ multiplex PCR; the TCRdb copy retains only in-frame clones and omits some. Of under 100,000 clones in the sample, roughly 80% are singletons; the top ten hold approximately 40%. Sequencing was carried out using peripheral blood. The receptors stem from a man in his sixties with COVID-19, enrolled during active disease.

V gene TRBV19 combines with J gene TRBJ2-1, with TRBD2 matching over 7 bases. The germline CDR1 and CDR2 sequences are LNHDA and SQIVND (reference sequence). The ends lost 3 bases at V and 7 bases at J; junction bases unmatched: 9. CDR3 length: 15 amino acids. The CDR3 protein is CASSIESGAHNEQFF. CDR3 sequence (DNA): TGTGCCAGTAGTATTGAAAGCGGGGCCCATAATGAGCAGTTCTTC.

The CDR3: CASSVSGQGPGEQYF. DNA of the CDR3: TGTGCCAGCAGCGTCTCCGGACAGGGGCCGGGTGAGCAGTACTTC. This rearrangement joins TRBV9 to TRBJ2-7, with 9 bases lining up with TRBD1. Germline V gives CDR1 SGDLS, CDR2 YYNGEE. V lost 2 bases to trimming and J lost 7 bases; unmatched junction nucleotides: 10. The CDR3 is 15 amino acids.

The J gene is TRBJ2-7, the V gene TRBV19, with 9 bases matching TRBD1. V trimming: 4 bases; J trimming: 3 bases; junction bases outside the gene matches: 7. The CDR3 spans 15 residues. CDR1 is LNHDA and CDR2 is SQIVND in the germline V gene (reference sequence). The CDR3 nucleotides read TGTGCCAGTAGTAGTATGGGACAGGGCTTCTACGAGCAGTACTTC. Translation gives CASSSMGQGFYEQYF.

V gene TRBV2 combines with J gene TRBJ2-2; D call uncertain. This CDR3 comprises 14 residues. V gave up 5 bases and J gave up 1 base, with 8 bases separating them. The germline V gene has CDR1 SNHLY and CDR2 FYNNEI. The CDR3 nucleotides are TGTGCCAGCAGTTTGTCAAAGAACACCGGGGAGCTGTTTTTT. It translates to CASSLSKNTGELFF.

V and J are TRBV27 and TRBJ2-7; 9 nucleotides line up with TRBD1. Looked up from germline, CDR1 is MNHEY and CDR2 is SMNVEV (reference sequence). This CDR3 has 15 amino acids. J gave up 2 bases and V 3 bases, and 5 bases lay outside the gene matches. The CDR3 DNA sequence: TGTGCCAGCAGTTTCACCGGGACAGGGACCTACGAGCAGTACTTC. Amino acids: CASSFTGTGTYEQYF.

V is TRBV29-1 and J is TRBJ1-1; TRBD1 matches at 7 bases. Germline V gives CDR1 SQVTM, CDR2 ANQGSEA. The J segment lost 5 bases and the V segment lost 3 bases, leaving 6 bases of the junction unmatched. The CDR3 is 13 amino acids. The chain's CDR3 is CSVDFYRGTEAFF. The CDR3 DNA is TGCAGCGTTGATTTTTACAGGGGTACTGAAGCTTTCTTT. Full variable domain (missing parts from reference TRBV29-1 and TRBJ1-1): SAVISQKPSRDICQRGTSLTIQCQVDSQVTMMFWYRQQPGQSLTLIATANQGSEATYESGFVIDKFPISRPNLTFSTLTVSNMSPEDSSIYLCSVDFYRGTEAFFGQGTRLTVV.

Written as DNA, the CDR3 is TGCGCCAGCCGATCTAGTACCAGGGAAACCGATGGCTACACCTTC. The encoded protein is CASRSSTRETDGYTF. The chain links TRBV5-1 to TRBJ1-2; tentative D call: TRBD1 (5 bases). Germline values: CDR1 SGHRS, CDR2 YFSETQ. This CDR3 comprises 15 residues. V was pared by 7 bases and J by 6 bases, with 22 bases between.

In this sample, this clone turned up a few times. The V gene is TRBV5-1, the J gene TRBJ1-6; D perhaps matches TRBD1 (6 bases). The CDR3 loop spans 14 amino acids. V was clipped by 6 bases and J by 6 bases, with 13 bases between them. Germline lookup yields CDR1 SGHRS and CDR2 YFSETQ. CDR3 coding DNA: TGCGCCAGCACCTCGGACAGCTCTAATTCACCCCTCCACTTT. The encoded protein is CASTSDSSNSPLHF.

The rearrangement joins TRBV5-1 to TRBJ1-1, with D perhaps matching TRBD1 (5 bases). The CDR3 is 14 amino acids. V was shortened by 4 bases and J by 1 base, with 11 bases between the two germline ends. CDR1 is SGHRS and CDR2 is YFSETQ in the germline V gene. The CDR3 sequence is CASSTSDRNTEAFF. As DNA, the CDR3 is TGCGCCAGCAGCACCTCCGACAGGAACACTGAAGCTTTCTTT.

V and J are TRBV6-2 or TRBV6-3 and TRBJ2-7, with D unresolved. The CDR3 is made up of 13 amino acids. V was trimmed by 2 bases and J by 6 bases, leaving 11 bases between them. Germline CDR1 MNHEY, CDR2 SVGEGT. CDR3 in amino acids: CASSYEDLSEQYF. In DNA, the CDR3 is TGTGCCAGCAGTTACGAGGATTTGAGCGAGCAGTACTTC.

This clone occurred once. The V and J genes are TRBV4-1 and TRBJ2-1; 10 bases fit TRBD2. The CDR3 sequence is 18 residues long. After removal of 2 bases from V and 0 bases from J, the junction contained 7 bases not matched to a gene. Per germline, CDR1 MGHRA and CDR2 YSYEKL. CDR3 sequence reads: CASSQTLAGRGSYNEQFF. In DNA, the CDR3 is TGCGCCAGCAGCCAAACACTAGCGGGGCGGGGCTCCTACAATGAGCAGTTCTTC.

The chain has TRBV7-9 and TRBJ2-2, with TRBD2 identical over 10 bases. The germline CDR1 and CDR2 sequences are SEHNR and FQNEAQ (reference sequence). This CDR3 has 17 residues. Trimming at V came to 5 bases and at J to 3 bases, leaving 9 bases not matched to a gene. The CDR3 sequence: CASSPPGLAVDTGELFF. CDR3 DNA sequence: TGTGCCAGCAGCCCGCCCGGACTAGCGGTGGACACCGGGGAGCTGTTTTTT.

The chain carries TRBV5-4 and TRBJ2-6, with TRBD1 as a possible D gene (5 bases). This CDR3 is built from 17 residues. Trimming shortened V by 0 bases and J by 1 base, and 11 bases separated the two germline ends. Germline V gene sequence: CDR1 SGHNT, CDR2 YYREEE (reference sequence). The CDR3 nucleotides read TGTGCCAGCAGCTTGGTGTTTAGGGGATCTGGGGCCAACGTCCTGACTTTC. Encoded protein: CASSLVFRGSGANVLTF.

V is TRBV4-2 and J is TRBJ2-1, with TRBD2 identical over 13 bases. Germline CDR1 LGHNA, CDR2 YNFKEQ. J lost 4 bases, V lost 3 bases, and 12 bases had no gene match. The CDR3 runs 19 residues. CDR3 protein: CASSQPWGTSGIKYNEQFF. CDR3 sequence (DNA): TGTGCCAGCAGCCAGCCCTGGGGGACTAGCGGGATTAAATACAATGAGCAGTTCTTC.

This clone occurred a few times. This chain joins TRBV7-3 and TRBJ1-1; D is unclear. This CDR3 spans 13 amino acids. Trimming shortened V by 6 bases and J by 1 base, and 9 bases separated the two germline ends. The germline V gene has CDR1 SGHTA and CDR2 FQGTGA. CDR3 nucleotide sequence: TGTGCCAGCAGTCCGGCAGGGAACACTGAAGCTTTCTTT. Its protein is CASSPAGNTEAFF.